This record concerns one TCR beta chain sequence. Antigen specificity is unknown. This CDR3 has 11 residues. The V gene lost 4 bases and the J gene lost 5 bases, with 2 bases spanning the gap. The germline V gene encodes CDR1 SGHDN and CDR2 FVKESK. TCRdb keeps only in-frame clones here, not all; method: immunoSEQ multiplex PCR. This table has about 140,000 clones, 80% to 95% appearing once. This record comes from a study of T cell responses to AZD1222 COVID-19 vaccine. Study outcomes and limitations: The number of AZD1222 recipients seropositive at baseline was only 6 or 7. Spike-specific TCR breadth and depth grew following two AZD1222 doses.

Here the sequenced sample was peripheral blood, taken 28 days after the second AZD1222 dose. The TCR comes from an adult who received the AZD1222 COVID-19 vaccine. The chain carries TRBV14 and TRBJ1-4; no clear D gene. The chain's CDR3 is CASSRNEKLFF. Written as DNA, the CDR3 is TGTGCCAGCAGCCGCAATGAAAAACTGTTTTTT.